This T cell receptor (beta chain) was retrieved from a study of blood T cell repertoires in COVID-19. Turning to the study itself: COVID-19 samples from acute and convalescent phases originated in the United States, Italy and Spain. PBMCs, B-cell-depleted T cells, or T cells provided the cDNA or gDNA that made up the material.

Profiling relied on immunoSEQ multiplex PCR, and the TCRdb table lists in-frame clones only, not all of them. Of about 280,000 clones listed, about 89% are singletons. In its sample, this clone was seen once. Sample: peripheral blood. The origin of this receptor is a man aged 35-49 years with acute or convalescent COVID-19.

This chain's CDR3 is CASTKGTVDTEAFF. CDR3 nucleotide sequence: TGTGCCAGCACCAAAGGGACAGTGGACACTGAAGCTTTCTTT. The chain uses TRBV6-1 and TRBJ1-1; 7 positions agree with TRBD1. This CDR3 region has 14 residues. V lost 7 bases and J lost 3; bases outside the gene matches: 8. Germline CDR1 reads MNHNS; CDR2 reads SASEGT.